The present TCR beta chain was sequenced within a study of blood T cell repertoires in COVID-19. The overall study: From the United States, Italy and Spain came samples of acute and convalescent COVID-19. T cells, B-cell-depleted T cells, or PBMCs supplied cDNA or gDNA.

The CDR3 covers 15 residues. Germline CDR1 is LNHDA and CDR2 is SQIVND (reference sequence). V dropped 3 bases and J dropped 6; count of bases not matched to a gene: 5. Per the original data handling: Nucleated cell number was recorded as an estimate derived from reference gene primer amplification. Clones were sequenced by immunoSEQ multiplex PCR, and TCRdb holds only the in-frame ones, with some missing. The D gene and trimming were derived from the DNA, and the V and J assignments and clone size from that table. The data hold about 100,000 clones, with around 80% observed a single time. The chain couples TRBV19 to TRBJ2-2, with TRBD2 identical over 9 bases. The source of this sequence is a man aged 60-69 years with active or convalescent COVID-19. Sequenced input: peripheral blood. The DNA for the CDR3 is TGTGCCAGTAGTATTAGCGGGAGAGGGGCCGGGGAGCTGTTTTTT. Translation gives CASSISGRGAGELFF.